This T cell receptor beta chain was recovered during a study of blood T cell repertoires in COVID-19. The V and J ends lost 4 bases and 3 bases, in that order; junction bases with no gene match: 3. This CDR3 comprises 15 residues. The germline V gene has CDR1 SNHLY and CDR2 FYNNEI. This clone has only a few counts. In the source study's methods: For nucleated cells, counts were estimated from reference gene primer amplification. Sequencing used immunoSEQ multiplex PCR; TCRdb keeps in-frame clones, though not all of them. V, J and clone size were drawn from that table, and D and trimming were deduced from the DNA. The table records approximately 210,000 clones, 88% of them present only once.

What was sequenced was peripheral blood. This TCR came from a man in his sixties or seventies with acute or convalescent COVID-19. The chain recombines TRBV2 with TRBJ2-5; TRBD1 agrees at 12 bases. CDR3 amino acids: CASSGDRGHEETQYF. As DNA, the CDR3 is TGTGCCAGCAGTGGGGACAGGGGGCATGAAGAGACCCAGTACTTC.